What follows are 18 T cell receptor beta chains derived from one specimen sequenced in a study of CD8 T cells in Susac syndrome. Reverse transcription used about 0.45 to 1 ug RNA and random hexamers. One entry per CDR3 protein results from TCRdb running MiXCR on the immunoSEQ multiplex PCR reads. The table lists 100,000 to 150,000 distinct CDR3 sequences, 90% to 95% of them singletons. Sequencing was carried out using CD4+ T cells from PBMCs. The receptors shown here come from a human donor in good health.

The chain recombines TRBV20-1 with TRBJ2-5, with D perhaps TRBD1 or TRBD2 (5 bases each). Germline lookup yields CDR1 DFQATT and CDR2 SNEGSKA (reference sequence). With 6 bases removed from V and 2 bases from J, the gap between germline ends came to 10 bases. This CDR3 has 12 amino acids. The DNA of the CDR3 is TGCAGTGCCGTAGGGGAGCAAGAGACCCAGTACTTC. Translating gives CSAVGEQETQYF.

The rearrangement joins TRBV30 to TRBJ2-1; D unresolved. V was shortened by 2 bases and J by 0 bases, with 11 bases between the two germline ends. This CDR3 region has 15 residues. Germline loops: CDR1 GTSNPN, CDR2 SVGIG (reference sequence). CDR3 sequence (DNA): TGTGCCTGGAGTCTTGGTCCAAGCTCCTACAATGAGCAGTTCTTC. It codes for CAWSLGPSSYNEQFF.

The genes are TRBV3-1 and TRBJ2-1; D is tentatively TRBD1 or TRBD2 (5 bases each). V lost 1 base and J 10 bases, leaving 11 bases between the germline ends. The CDR3 has 13 residues. The germline gives CDR1 LGHDT, CDR2 YNNKEL (reference sequence). The chain's CDR3 is CASSQAAWGEQFF. CDR3 in DNA: TGTGCCAGCAGCCAAGCAGCGTGGGGGGAGCAGTTCTTC.

The J gene is TRBJ2-6, the V gene TRBV24-1, with no clear D. The length of the CDR3 is 15 residues. Between the trimmed V and J ends, which lost 1 base and 0 bases, there was a span of 3 bases. Germline CDR1 is KGHDR and CDR2 is SFDVKD. The CDR3 nucleotides are TGTGCCACCAGTGATTTTAGCTCTGGGGCCAACGTCCTGACTTTC. As protein: CATSDFSSGANVLTF.

The chain is built from TRBV25-1 and TRBJ2-1; 8 nucleotides align to TRBD2. The CDR3 extends over 13 amino acids. J was trimmed by 8 bases and V by 5 bases; bases with no gene match: 5. The germline CDR1 and CDR2 sequences are MGHDK and SYGVNS. CDR3 nucleotides: TGTGCCAGCAGTACGGGAGGGGGATATGAGCAGTTCTTC. Its protein product is CASSTGGGYEQFF.

The gene calls are TRBV19 and TRBJ2-4, with TRBD2 matching over 12 bases. The CDR3 consists of 15 residues. The trim removed 9 bases at V and 9 bases at J, leaving 12 bases unmatched. Germline assignment: CDR1 LNHDA and CDR2 SQIVND (reference sequence). Written as DNA, the CDR3 is TGTGCCAGCCAGAGACTAGCGGGGGAGGTCGGCATTCAGTACTTC. Residues: CASQRLAGEVGIQYF.

CDR3 sequence reads: CASSSPRQGGAKNIQYF. The CDR3 coding sequence is TGTGCCAGCAGTTCCCCAAGACAGGGGGGAGCCAAAAACATTCAGTACTTC. The V gene is TRBV27, the J gene TRBJ2-4, with 9 bases matching TRBD1. This CDR3 has 17 residues. Germline CDR1 reads MNHEY; CDR2 reads SMNVEV (reference sequence). V lost 4 bases and J lost 0; bases outside the gene matches: 7.

This chain connects TRBV30 to TRBJ2-3; 7 bases are shared with TRBD2. Germline V gives CDR1 GTSNPN, CDR2 SVGIG (reference sequence). Germline trimming cut 1 base from V and 6 bases from J; bases unmatched to any gene: 1. The CDR3 contains 12 residues. Here the CDR3 reads CAWSDGGDTQYF. The CDR3 DNA is TGTGCCTGGAGTGACGGGGGGGATACGCAGTATTTT. Together with reference TRBV30 and TRBJ2-3, the CDR3 gives the full variable domain: SQTIHQWPATLVQPVGSPLSLECTVEGTSNPNLYWYRQAAGRGLQLLFYSVGIGQISSEVPQNLSASRPQDRQFILSSKKLLLSDSGFYLCAWSDGGDTQYFGPGTRLTVL.

This chain joins TRBV29-1 and TRBJ2-1; 8 nucleotides line up with TRBD1. Per the germline V gene, CDR1 is SQVTM and CDR2 is ANQGSEA. The CDR3 extends over 13 amino acids. The trim removed 7 bases at V and 4 bases at J, leaving 6 bases unmatched. The CDR3: CSAVTGVYNEQFF. CDR3 DNA sequence: TGCAGCGCCGTGACAGGGGTGTACAATGAGCAGTTCTTC.

The gene calls are TRBV5-6 and TRBJ1-1; no firm D call. The germline CDR1 and CDR2 sequences are SGHDT and YYEEEE. V was clipped by 4 bases and J by 2 bases, with 15 bases between them. The CDR3 loop spans 15 amino acids. The CDR3 nucleotides read TGTGCCAGCAGCCCGGTCGGGCCCGCAAACACTGAAGCTTTCTTT. It yields the protein CASSPVGPANTEAFF.

The CDR3 region has the DNA TGCAGTGCCGATAGCGGGAGTAACACCGGGGAGCTGTTTTTT. It encodes CSADSGSNTGELFF. The chain employs TRBV20-1 and TRBJ2-2; 9 bases match TRBD2. Looked up from germline, CDR1 is DFQATT and CDR2 is SNEGSKA (reference sequence). The CDR3 length is 14 residues. Losses at the gene ends were 6 bases for V and 2 bases for J; bases not matched to a gene: 4.

This clonotype was seen only once. V usage is TRBV3-1 and J usage is TRBJ1-2, with a weak D call TRBD1 (5 bases). CDR3 length equals 13 residues. CDR1 is LGHDT, CDR2 YNNKEL, per germline (reference sequence). Trimming shortened V by 3 bases and J by 7 bases, and 12 bases separated the two germline ends. The CDR3 protein is CASSHKRGSGYTF. CDR3 bases: TGTGCCAGCAGCCATAAGAGGGGATCTGGCTACACCTTC.

CDR3 sequence: CSAIQGGGNTEAFF. CDR3 DNA: TGCAGTGCTATCCAGGGGGGTGGGAACACTGAAGCTTTCTTT. The chain combines TRBV20-1 with TRBJ1-1, with TRBD1 matching 7 bases. Germline V gene data show CDR1 as DFQATT and CDR2 as SNEGSKA (reference sequence). V trimming: 4 bases; J trimming: 1 base; junction bases outside the gene matches: 6. This CDR3 has 14 amino acids.

The chain recombines TRBV2 with TRBJ1-5; D is uncertain. Trimming took 6 bases from V and 4 from J, leaving 16 bases between them. The germline gives CDR1 SNHLY, CDR2 FYNNEI. The CDR3 is 15 amino acids. The CDR3 sequence is CASSPEGGWNQPQHF. The CDR3 DNA sequence: TGTGCCAGCAGCCCGGAAGGCGGTTGGAATCAGCCCCAGCATTTT.

This rearrangement joins TRBV15 to TRBJ1-4, with 9 bases aligning to TRBD1. The CDR3 runs 15 residues. Germline CDR1 and CDR2: LNHNV and YYDKDF (reference sequence). Losses at the gene ends were 2 bases for V and 4 bases for J; bases not matched to a gene: 2. The chain's CDR3 is CATSRPDRGNEKLFF. The CDR3 coding sequence is TGTGCCACCAGCAGACCGGACAGGGGTAATGAAAAACTGTTTTTT.

The rearrangement links TRBV6-1 to TRBJ1-1; D gene uncertain. The CDR3 contains 12 residues. The germline gives CDR1 MNHNS, CDR2 SASEGT. V lost 7 bases to trimming and J lost 1 base, with 7 bases between them. This chain's CDR3 is CASILSNTEAFF. The CDR3 nucleotides read TGTGCCAGCATACTCTCGAACACTGAAGCTTTCTTT.

A single count supports this clonotype. The rearrangement joins TRBV7-2 to TRBJ1-5; D not certain. The CDR3 is 15 amino acids. Germline lookup yields CDR1 SGHTA and CDR2 FQGNSA. V was pared by 1 base and J by 6 bases, with 13 bases between. In DNA form, the CDR3 reads TGTGCCAGCAGCTTAGGGAAGGGATCCGGTCAGCCCCAGCATTTT. It is translated as CASSLGKGSGQPQHF.

The chain joins TRBV5-1 to TRBJ2-2, with D possibly TRBD2 on 6 matching bases. CDR3 size: 15 residues. Germline CDR1 SGHRS, CDR2 YFSETQ. V dropped 2 bases and J dropped 5 bases, with 13 bases sitting between them. CDR3 residues: CASSFTQGGTGELFF. The DNA for the CDR3 is TGCGCCAGCAGCTTCACGCAGGGAGGTACCGGGGAGCTGTTTTTT.